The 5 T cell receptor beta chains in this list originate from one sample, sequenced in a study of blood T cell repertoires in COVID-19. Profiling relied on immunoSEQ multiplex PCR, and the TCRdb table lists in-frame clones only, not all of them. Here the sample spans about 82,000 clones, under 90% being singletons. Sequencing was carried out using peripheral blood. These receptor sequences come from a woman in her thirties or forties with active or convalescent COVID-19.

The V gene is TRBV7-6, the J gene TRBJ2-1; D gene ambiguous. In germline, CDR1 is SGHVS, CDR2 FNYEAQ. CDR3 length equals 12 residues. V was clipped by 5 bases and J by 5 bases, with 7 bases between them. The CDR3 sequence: CASSQLNNEQFF. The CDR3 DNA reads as TGTGCCAGCAGCCAACTCAACAATGAGCAGTTCTTC.

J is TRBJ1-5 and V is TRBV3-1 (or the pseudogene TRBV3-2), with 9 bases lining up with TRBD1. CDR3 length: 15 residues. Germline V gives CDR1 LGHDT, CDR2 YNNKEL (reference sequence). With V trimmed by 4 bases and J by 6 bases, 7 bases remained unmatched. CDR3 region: CASSPKGQGGQPQHF. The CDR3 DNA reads TGTGCCAGCAGCCCAAAGGGACAGGGCGGTCAGCCCCAGCATTTT.

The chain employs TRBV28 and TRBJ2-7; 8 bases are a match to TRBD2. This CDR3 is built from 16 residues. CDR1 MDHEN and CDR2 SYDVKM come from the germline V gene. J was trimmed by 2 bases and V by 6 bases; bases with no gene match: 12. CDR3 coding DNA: TGTGCCAGCAGCCCCTTTGGCGGGGGGAAAACCTACGAGCAGTACTTC. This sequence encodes CASSPFGGGKTYEQYF.

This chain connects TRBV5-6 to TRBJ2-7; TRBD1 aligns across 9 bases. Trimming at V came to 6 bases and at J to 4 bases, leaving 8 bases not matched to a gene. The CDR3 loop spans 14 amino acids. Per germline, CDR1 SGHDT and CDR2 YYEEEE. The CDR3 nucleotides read TGTGCCAGCACCCTCACAGGGGGCGCTTACGAGCAGTACTTC. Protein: CASTLTGGAYEQYF.

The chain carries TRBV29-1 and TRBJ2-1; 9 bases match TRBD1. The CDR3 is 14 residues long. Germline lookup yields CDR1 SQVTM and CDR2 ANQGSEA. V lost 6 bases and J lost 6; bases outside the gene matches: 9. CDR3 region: CSVATGTGFNEQFF. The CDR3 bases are TGCAGCGTCGCGACCGGGACAGGGTTCAATGAGCAGTTCTTC.